These 18 T cell receptor beta chains were all obtained from the same sample, sequenced in a study of shared clonotypes between healthy human individuals. Naive CD8 cells lacked CD45RO and underwent positive selection for CCR7, leaving out terminally differentiated effector memory CD45RA+ cells. Clones were sequenced by immunoSEQ multiplex PCR, and TCRdb holds only the in-frame ones, with some missing. The table records about 750,000 clones, 80% to 95% of them present only once. Sequenced input: naive CD8+ T cells sorted from blood. Receptor source: a man in his thirties or forties in good health.

The chain employs TRBV4-1 and TRBJ2-1, with a tentative D call TRBD1 (5 bases). The CDR3 runs to 14 residues. Germline CDR1 and CDR2: MGHRA and YSYEKL. Between the trimmed V and J ends, which lost 4 bases and 6 bases, there was a span of 13 bases. CDR3 sequence reads: CASSPAGRINEQFF. CDR3 in DNA: TGCGCCAGCAGCCCAGCAGGGCGGATCAATGAGCAGTTCTTC.

The chain links TRBV19 to TRBJ2-3; 8 bases agree with TRBD2. CDR1 and CDR2 (germline): LNHDA, SQIVND (reference sequence). This CDR3 region has 14 residues. Germline trimming cut 10 bases from V and 0 bases from J; bases unmatched to any gene: 6. CDR3 in DNA: TGTGCCACCCGGACTAGCTCTAGCACAGATACGCAGTATTTT. As protein: CATRTSSSTDTQYF. The full variable domain, its missing parts supplied by reference TRBV19 and TRBJ2-3, is DGGITQSPKYLFRKEGQNVTLSCEQNLNHDAMYWYRQDPGQGLRLIYYSQIVNDFQKGDIAEGYSVSREKKESFPLTVTSAQKNPTAFYLCATRTSSSTDTQYFGPGTRLTVL.

The genes are TRBV25-1 and TRBJ2-1; D not certain. Germline lookup yields CDR1 MGHDK and CDR2 SYGVNS. The CDR3 totals 16 residues. Trimming took off 0 bases at V and 0 bases at J, with 9 bases between the two ends. CDR3 DNA sequence: TGTGCCAGCAGTGAATATGAAGTAAGCTCCTACAATGAGCAGTTCTTC. Translation: CASSEYEVSSYNEQFF.

The CDR3 is CASSGRAYNEQFF. CDR3 nucleotide sequence: TGTGCCAGCAGCGGGAGGGCCTACAATGAGCAGTTCTTC. This chain uses TRBV27 with TRBJ2-1; TRBD2 matches 8 bases. Per germline, CDR1 MNHEY and CDR2 SMNVEV (reference sequence). The ends lost 6 bases at V and 2 bases at J; junction bases unmatched: 0. This CDR3 has 13 residues.

This chain uses TRBV28 with TRBJ2-7; D call uncertain. The CDR3 runs to 16 residues. Germline V gene sequence: CDR1 MDHEN, CDR2 SYDVKM. V dropped 3 bases and J dropped 2 bases, with 17 bases sitting between them. The CDR3 loop reads CASSFHLSYRTYEQYF. CDR3 coding DNA: TGTGCCAGCAGTTTTCACCTTTCGTATAGGACCTACGAGCAGTACTTC.

A note on this clone: At one boundary the junction diverges from the germline segment, which might be a read error. The rearrangement links TRBV7-7 to TRBJ2-1; 7 positions agree with TRBD2. CDR3 length: 16 amino acids. Germline-derived CDR1 and CDR2 are SSHAT and FNYEAQ (reference sequence). The CDR3, as DNA: TGTGCTAGCAGTCCCGAGGTTGGCCTAGCGGTGAGTGAGCAGTTCTTC. Residues: CASSPEVGLAVSEQFF.

This clone was picked up one time. The V and J genes are TRBV27 and TRBJ2-7; perhaps D is TRBD1 or TRBD2 (5 bases each). The CDR3 runs 14 residues. Germline-derived CDR1 and CDR2 are MNHEY and SMNVEV (reference sequence). Trimming took off 5 bases at V and 3 bases at J, with 14 bases between the two ends. The CDR3 coding sequence is TGTGCCAGCAGTCCGGGACCGATTCTCTACGAGCAGTACTTC. This codes for CASSPGPILYEQYF.

In this sample, this clone turned up once. The sample carries other DNA sequences with the same CDR3. This chain links TRBV6-6 with TRBJ2-7, with D possibly being TRBD1 (6 bases). Germline V CDR1 and CDR2: MNHNY, SVGAGI (reference sequence). The CDR3 totals 12 residues. Between the trimmed V and J ends, which lost 6 bases and 3 bases, there was a span of 9 bases. The CDR3 DNA is TGTGCCAGCAGCTTGGACAGCTACGAGCAGTACTTC. Translated, it gives CASSLDSYEQYF.

The chain couples TRBV7-9 to TRBJ1-1; no definite D call. The CDR3 contains 11 residues. CDR1 is SEHNR, CDR2 FQNEAQ, per germline (reference sequence). V was shortened by 9 bases and J by 5 bases, with 10 bases between the two germline ends. The DNA for the CDR3 is TGTGCCAGAGATCAAACTACTGAAGCTTTCTTT. It codes for CARDQTTEAFF.

V gene TRBV11-2 combines with J gene TRBJ2-1; D gene ambiguous. CDR1 is SGHAT and CDR2 is FQNNGV in the germline V gene. The CDR3 sequence is 12 residues long. Trimming shortened V by 4 bases and J by 7 bases, and 8 bases separated the two germline ends. DNA of the CDR3: TGTGCCAGCAGCTCACTAACAAATGAGCAGTTCTTC. Translated, it gives CASSSLTNEQFF. Full variable domain (outside the CDR3, taken from reference TRBV11-2 and TRBJ2-1): EAGVAQSPRYKIIEKRQSVAFWCNPISGHATLYWYQQILGQGPKLLIQFQNNGVVDDSQLPKDRFSAERLKGVDSTLKIQPAKLEDSAVYLCASSSLTNEQFFGPGTRLTVL.

This chain joins TRBV29-1 and TRBJ2-7; 9 nucleotides agree with TRBD2. The CDR3 spans 14 residues. V dropped 6 bases and J dropped 3; count of bases not matched to a gene: 9. The V gene's germline CDR1 is SQVTM and CDR2 ANQGSEA. The CDR3 DNA reads as TGCAGCGTGTCGGGGACTAGCCGGGGCTACGAGCAGTACTTC. Its translation is CSVSGTSRGYEQYF.

The chain links TRBV6-1 to TRBJ1-5; D unresolved. Germline loops: CDR1 MNHNS, CDR2 SASEGT. The CDR3 sequence is 14 residues long. Trimming took off 4 bases at V and 5 bases at J, with 12 bases between the two ends. The CDR3 nucleotides are TGTGCCAGCAGTGCTGAATCGTGGGATCAGCCCCAGCATTTT. It specifies CASSAESWDQPQHF.

This chain connects TRBV11-2 to TRBJ1-1; no definite D call. Germline V gene sequence: CDR1 SGHAT, CDR2 FQNNGV. The CDR3 is made up of 16 amino acids. V lost 5 bases, J lost 0 bases, and 16 bases lay in between. CDR3 bases: TGTGCCAGCAGCGGGAGAGATCGGGAAATGAACACTGAAGCTTTCTTT. It encodes CASSGRDREMNTEAFF.

The rearrangement uses TRBV7-9 and TRBJ2-1; unclear D gene. The CDR3 totals 14 residues. Trimming removed 2 bases at V and 7 bases at J, with 12 bases between. Germline V lookup: CDR1 SEHNR, CDR2 FQNEAQ (reference sequence). The CDR3 sequence is CASSLPLTVNEQFF. The DNA of the CDR3 is TGTGCCAGCAGCTTACCCTTAACGGTAAATGAGCAGTTCTTC.

The chain combines TRBV27 with TRBJ2-3, with unresolved D. Deletions cut 5 bases from V and 2 bases from J, with 20 bases between. The V gene's germline CDR1 is MNHEY and CDR2 SMNVEV (reference sequence). The CDR3 loop spans 17 amino acids. The CDR3 loop is CASSKQVITQSTDTQYF. CDR3 in DNA: TGTGCCAGCAGTAAACAAGTCATCACGCAGTCCACAGATACGCAGTATTTT.

V usage is TRBV7-6 and J usage is TRBJ2-5, with D maybe TRBD1 (6 bases). Germline V gene lookup returns CDR1 SGHVS and CDR2 FNYEAQ. The V gene lost 6 bases and the J gene lost 4 bases, with 21 bases spanning the gap. The CDR3 spans 16 residues. The CDR3 spells CASRPSRDTPGETQYF. The CDR3 coding sequence is TGTGCCAGCAGACCCAGCCGGGACACCCCGGGAGAGACCCAGTACTTC.

This sequence joins TRBV15 and TRBJ2-3, with 13 bases identical to TRBD2. V lost 2 bases and J lost 2; bases outside the gene matches: 7. The CDR3 covers 18 residues. The germline V gene encodes CDR1 LNHNV and CDR2 YYDKDF (reference sequence). The CDR3 sequence is CATSRNGLAGDPTDTQYF. Written as DNA, the CDR3 is TGTGCCACCAGCAGAAACGGACTAGCGGGAGATCCCACAGATACGCAGTATTTT.

The V gene is TRBV2, the J gene TRBJ2-7; TRBD2 aligns across 9 bases. J gave up 0 bases and V 1 base, and 1 base lay outside the gene matches. Germline lookup yields CDR1 SNHLY and CDR2 FYNNEI. The CDR3 spans 15 residues. The CDR3 spells CASSEVTSGSYEQYF. Written as DNA, the CDR3 is TGTGCCAGCAGTGAAGTGACTAGCGGCTCCTACGAGCAGTACTTC. Based on the CDR3 plus reference TRBV2 and TRBJ2-7, the full variable domain is EPEVTQTPSHQVTQMGQEVILRCVPISNHLYFYWYRQILGQKVEFLVSFYNNEISEKSEIFDDQFSVERPDGSNFTLKIRSTKLEDSAMYFCASSEVTSGSYEQYFGPGTRLTVT.